One sample yielded the 21 T cell receptor beta chains listed below, sequenced in a study of T cell clonotyping in hematopoietic cell transplantation. The data were produced by immunoSEQ multiplex PCR, yet TCRdb's version contains in-frame clones alone and is incomplete. The sample lists about 15,000 clones; less than 80% were seen once. Sample: peripheral blood mononuclear cells. These receptors all come from a woman aged 55-70 years in good health. Some clones in this sample may be carry-over from other donors' samples.

The chain has TRBV30 and TRBJ1-4, with 9 bases aligning to TRBD1. V gave up 4 bases and J gave up 4 bases; unmatched junction bases: 1. This CDR3 region has 13 residues. CDR1 and CDR2 (germline): GTSNPN, SVGIG (reference sequence). The CDR3 DNA follows: TGTGCCTGGACGGGACAGGGTAATGAAAAACTGTTTTTT. Translated, it gives CAWTGQGNEKLFF.

CDR3 protein: CASRVGGNGYTF. CDR3 nucleotides: TGTGCCAGTAGAGTAGGGGGCAACGGCTACACCTTC. V usage is TRBV19 and J usage is TRBJ1-2; 7 bases line up with TRBD1. The germline V gene encodes CDR1 LNHDA and CDR2 SQIVND (reference sequence). V trimming: 6 bases; J trimming: 8 bases; junction bases outside the gene matches: 6. The length of the CDR3 is 12 residues.

The chain has TRBV7-3 and TRBJ1-6; tentatively, D is TRBD1 (6 bases). Germline V CDR1 and CDR2: SGHTA, FQGTGA. This CDR3 is 15 amino acids long. V was pared by 0 bases and J by 9 bases, with 12 bases between. The CDR3 sequence is CASSLTPGAGSPLHF. The CDR3 nucleotides read TGTGCCAGCAGCTTAACCCCAGGGGCAGGTTCACCCCTCCACTTT.

This clone was seen a few times. V gene TRBV30 combines with J gene TRBJ1-4; tentative D call: TRBD1 (6 bases). V was pared by 4 bases and J by 4 bases, with 13 bases between. CDR3 length: 14 residues. Germline CDR1 GTSNPN, CDR2 SVGIG (reference sequence). The CDR3 sequence: CAWTMTGLNEKLFF. The CDR3 DNA reads TGTGCCTGGACCATGACAGGCCTTAATGAAAAACTGTTTTTT.

This clone was counted between two and nine times. The genes are TRBV6-5 and TRBJ1-6, with D perhaps matching TRBD1 (5 bases). CDR3 length: 16 residues. Per the germline V gene, CDR1 is MNHEY and CDR2 is SVGAGI. The ends were cut back, 0 bases at V and 5 bases at J, with 11 bases in the middle. CDR3 protein: CASSYSGTLHNSPLHF. DNA for the CDR3: TGTGCCAGCAGTTACTCGGGGACCTTACATAATTCACCCCTCCACTTT.

J is TRBJ2-7 and V is TRBV13; 8 positions match TRBD2. The CDR3 is 16 residues long. V dropped 5 bases and J dropped 1; count of bases not matched to a gene: 10. Germline V CDR1 and CDR2: PRHDT, FYEKMQ (reference sequence). This chain's CDR3 is CASSRAGSGRSYEQYF. The CDR3 DNA follows: TGTGCCAGCAGCCGTGCTGGAAGCGGGAGATCCTACGAGCAGTACTTC.

The chain combines TRBV6-5 with TRBJ2-3; D is tentatively TRBD1 or TRBD2 (6 bases each). This CDR3 has 16 residues. V gave up 2 bases and J gave up 2 bases, with 14 bases separating them. Germline V gene lookup returns CDR1 MNHEY and CDR2 SVGAGI. CDR3 sequence reads: CASSYSPGAPTDTQYF. CDR3 coding DNA: TGTGCCAGCAGTTACAGCCCGGGGGCGCCCACAGATACGCAGTATTTT.

DNA for the CDR3: TGTGCCTGGAGTGAGAGCAATCAGCCCCAGCATTTT. It codes for CAWSESNQPQHF. The chain has TRBV30 and TRBJ1-5; D remains unclear. Trimming left V 1 base short and J 1 base short, with 2 bases between. The CDR3 totals 12 residues. Germline V gene sequence: CDR1 GTSNPN, CDR2 SVGIG (reference sequence).

The chain combines TRBV7-2 with TRBJ2-1; 7 bases are shared with TRBD2. The CDR3 is made up of 15 amino acids. Germline CDR1 and CDR2: SGHTA and FQGNSA. V trimming: 2 bases; J trimming: 6 bases; junction bases outside the gene matches: 7. The DNA for the CDR3 is TGTGCCAGCAGCTTACTTGGGAGGGATATCAATGAGCAGTTCTTC. This sequence encodes CASSLLGRDINEQFF.

The rearrangement joins TRBV4-2 to TRBJ2-3; TRBD2 matches 7 bases. J lost 4 bases, V lost 1 base, and 8 bases had no gene match. The length of the CDR3 is 16 residues. Germline loops: CDR1 LGHNA, CDR2 YNFKEQ. Here the CDR3 DNA reads TGTGCCAGCAGCCAAGTTGCGGAGCGGGGAGCAGATACGCAGTATTTT. Its translation: CASSQVAERGADTQYF.

The chain recombines TRBV4-1 with TRBJ2-1; D perhaps matches TRBD1 (6 bases). Trimming cost V 1 base and J 6 bases, with 10 bases left between them. Per the germline V gene, CDR1 is MGHRA and CDR2 is YSYEKL. The CDR3 spans 14 residues. The CDR3 loop is CASSQVGTRNEQFF. CDR3 in DNA: TGCGCCAGCAGCCAAGTAGGGACACGCAATGAGCAGTTCTTC.

For the CDR3, the DNA is TGTGCCTGGAGTGTAGGGGCAGGGGGTAATGAAAAACTGTTTTTT. This encodes CAWSVGAGGNEKLFF. The rearrangement uses TRBV30 and TRBJ1-4; TRBD1 aligns across 7 bases. With 0 bases clipped from V and 4 bases from J, the junction kept 5 bases outside the gene matches. Germline V CDR1 and CDR2: GTSNPN, SVGIG (reference sequence). CDR3 length: 15 residues. Full variable domain (remainder filled in from reference TRBV30 and TRBJ1-4): SQTIHQWPATLVQPVGSPLSLECTVEGTSNPNLYWYRQAAGRGLQLLFYSVGIGQISSEVPQNLSASRPQDRQFILSSKKLLLSDSGFYLCAWSVGAGGNEKLFFGSGTQLSVL.

This chain joins TRBV30 and TRBJ2-2; 7 bases map to TRBD1. The CDR3 has 16 residues. Germline assignment: CDR1 GTSNPN and CDR2 SVGIG (reference sequence). The J segment lost 4 bases and the V segment lost 2 bases, leaving 10 bases of the junction unmatched. The CDR3 sequence: CAWSRIRGQSTGELFF. CDR3 coding DNA: TGTGCCTGGAGTAGGATAAGGGGGCAAAGCACCGGGGAGCTGTTTTTT.

V usage is TRBV14 and J usage is TRBJ2-7, with 7 bases that match TRBD1. V trimming: 4 bases; J trimming: 0 bases; junction bases outside the gene matches: 15. The germline V gene encodes CDR1 SGHDN and CDR2 FVKESK. The CDR3 spans 18 residues. CDR3: CASSRANLRGWGSYEQYF. The CDR3 DNA sequence: TGTGCCAGCAGCCGAGCAAACCTCAGGGGGTGGGGCTCCTACGAGCAGTACTTC.

The genes are TRBV4-2 and TRBJ2-5; TRBD2 aligns across 13 bases. Germline CDR1 LGHNA, CDR2 YNFKEQ. The ends lost 1 base at V and 5 bases at J; junction bases unmatched: 4. This CDR3 comprises 16 residues. CDR3 region: CASSQGTSGSLETQYF. The CDR3, as DNA: TGTGCCAGCAGCCAAGGGACTAGCGGGAGTTTGGAGACCCAGTACTTC.

The chain combines TRBV4-3 with TRBJ2-7; D is perhaps TRBD2 (6 bases). The CDR3 totals 13 residues. Germline CDR1 reads LGHNA; CDR2 reads YSLEER. Trimming left V 1 base short and J 3 bases short, with 7 bases between. Here the CDR3 DNA reads TGCGCCAGCAGCCAAGTGGGGGGCTACGAGCAGTACTTC. Translating gives CASSQVGGYEQYF.

The gene calls are TRBV4-1 and TRBJ2-2; D might be TRBD1 (5 bases). With 4 bases removed from V and 5 bases from J, the gap between germline ends came to 11 bases. CDR1 is MGHRA and CDR2 is YSYEKL in the germline V gene. The CDR3 is 14 amino acids. The CDR3 reads CASSLREFTGELFF. CDR3 DNA: TGCGCCAGCAGCCTCAGGGAATTTACCGGGGAGCTGTTTTTT.

J is TRBJ1-2 and V is TRBV30; the D gene is possibly TRBD1 (5 bases). Trimming removed 3 bases at V and 8 bases at J, with 13 bases between. CDR3 length: 12 residues. Germline values: CDR1 GTSNPN, CDR2 SVGIG (reference sequence). The CDR3 protein is CAWRLGVGGYTF. The CDR3 bases are TGTGCCTGGAGATTAGGGGTGGGAGGCTACACCTTC.

As to this clone: The sample contains more than one DNA sequence encoding this CDR3. The rearrangement uses TRBV6-5 and TRBJ2-7, with 8 nucleotides matching TRBD1. The CDR3 contains 12 residues. V gave up 5 bases and J gave up 5 bases; unmatched junction bases: 2. The germline gives CDR1 MNHEY, CDR2 SVGAGI. CDR3 amino acids: CASSRQGNEQYF. CDR3 bases: TGTGCCAGCAGTCGACAGGGGAACGAGCAGTACTTC.

The rearrangement uses TRBV29-1 and TRBJ2-5; TRBD2 is a possible D gene (6 bases). Germline lookup yields CDR1 SQVTM and CDR2 ANQGSEA. The CDR3 has 15 residues. Trimming removed 7 bases from V and 3 bases from J, with 21 bases in between. In DNA form, the CDR3 reads TGCAGCGCCCGGAGGGATGAGGGTTGGGAAGAGACCCAGTACTTC. Residues: CSARRDEGWEETQYF.

V and J are TRBV25-1 and TRBJ2-4; 9 bases align to TRBD1. CDR3 length: 15 amino acids. Germline V gene data show CDR1 as MGHDK and CDR2 as SYGVNS. V lost 6 bases and J lost 1; bases outside the gene matches: 4. CDR3: CASRGTGKAKNIQYF. CDR3 nucleotides: TGTGCCAGCAGGGGGACAGGGAAGGCCAAAAACATTCAGTACTTC.